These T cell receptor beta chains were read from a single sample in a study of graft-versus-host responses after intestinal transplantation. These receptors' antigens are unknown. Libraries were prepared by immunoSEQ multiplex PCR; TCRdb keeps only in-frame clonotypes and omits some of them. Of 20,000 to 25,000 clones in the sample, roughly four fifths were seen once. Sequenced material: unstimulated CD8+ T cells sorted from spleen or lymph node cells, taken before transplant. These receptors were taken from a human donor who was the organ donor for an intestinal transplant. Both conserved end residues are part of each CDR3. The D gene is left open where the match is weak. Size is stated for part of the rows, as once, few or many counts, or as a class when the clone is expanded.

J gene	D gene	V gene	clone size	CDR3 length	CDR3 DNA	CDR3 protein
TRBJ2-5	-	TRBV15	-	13	TGTGCCACCAGCAGAGCAGGGGAAGAGACCCAGTACTTC	CATSRAGEETQYF
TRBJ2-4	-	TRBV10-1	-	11	TGCGCCAGCAGTGAAAAGAACATTCAGTACTTC	CASSEKNIQYF
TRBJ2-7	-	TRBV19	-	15	TGTGCCAGTAGTATATCTCCTCGATCGGACGAGGAGCAGTACTTC	CASSISPRSDEEQYF
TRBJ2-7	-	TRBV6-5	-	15	TGTGCCAGCAGTTACGATAATACAGGGAACTACGAGCAGTACTTC	CASSYDNTGNYEQYF
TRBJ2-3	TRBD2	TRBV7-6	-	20	TGTGCCAGCAGCTTAGTGCCGGGACTAGGCACGTATTCTGGCACAGATACGCAGTATTTT	CASSLVPGLGTYSGTDTQYF
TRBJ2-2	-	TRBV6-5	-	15	TGTGCCAGCAGTTACAACGGTGGGAACACCGGGGAGCTGTTTTTT	CASSYNGGNTGELFF
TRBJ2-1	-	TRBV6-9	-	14	TGTGCCAGCAGCCACCCAGAAACCTACAATGAGCAGTTCTTC	CASSHPETYNEQFF
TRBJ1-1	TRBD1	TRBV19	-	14	TGTGCCAGTAGTATGACAGGGAGAGGGACTGAAGCTTTCTTT	CASSMTGRGTEAFF
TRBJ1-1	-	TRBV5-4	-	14	TGTGCCAGCAGCTTGGCCCAGGACCCGGCTGAAGCTTTCTTT	CASSLAQDPAEAFF
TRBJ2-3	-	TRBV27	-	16	TGTGCCAGCAGTTTATCGGGGCGGGCTGGCACAGATACGCAGTATTTT	CASSLSGRAGTDTQYF
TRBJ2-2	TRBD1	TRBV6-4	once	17	TGTGCCAGCAGTGACGGATTAGGCAGGGGGCATCCCGGGGAGCTGTTTTTT	CASSDGLGRGHPGELFF